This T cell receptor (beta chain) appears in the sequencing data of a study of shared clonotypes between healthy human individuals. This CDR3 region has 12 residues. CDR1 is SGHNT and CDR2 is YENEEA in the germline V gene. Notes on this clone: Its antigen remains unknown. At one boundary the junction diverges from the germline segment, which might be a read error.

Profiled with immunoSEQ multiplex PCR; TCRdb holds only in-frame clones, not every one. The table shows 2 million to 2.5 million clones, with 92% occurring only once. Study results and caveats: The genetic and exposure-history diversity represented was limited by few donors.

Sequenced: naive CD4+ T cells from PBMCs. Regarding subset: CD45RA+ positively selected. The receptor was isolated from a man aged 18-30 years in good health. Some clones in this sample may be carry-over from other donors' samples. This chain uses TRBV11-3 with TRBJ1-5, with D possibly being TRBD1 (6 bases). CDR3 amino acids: CASTLGGQPQHF. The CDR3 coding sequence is TGTGCCAGCACCTTAGGGGGTCAGCCCCAGCATTTT.